A single sample gave rise to the 27 T cell receptor beta chains below, sequenced in a study of shared clonotypes between healthy human individuals. Only in-frame clones appear in the TCRdb table, and some are missing; sequencing was by immunoSEQ multiplex PCR. The top ten hold over 1.3% of the sample, which has 950,000 to 1,300,000 clones, about 70% seen once. Sequencing was carried out using memory CD4+ T cells sorted from blood. The subset here: CD45RA-negative fraction. The receptors stem from a man between 18 and 35 years old in good health.

A word on this clone: Its ends do not fully match the called genes, so a read error is possible. The chain's CDR3 is CASSLLAGVGNEQFF. CDR3 sequence (DNA): TGTGCTAGCAGCTTGTTAGCGGGAGTAGGCAATGAGCAGTTCTTC. This chain connects TRBV7-7 to TRBJ2-1; 9 bases map to TRBD2. The CDR3 consists of 15 residues. Per the germline V gene, CDR1 is SSHAT and CDR2 is FNYEAQ (reference sequence).

This rearrangement joins TRBV13 to TRBJ2-1; 10 bases fit TRBD2. V dropped 5 bases and J dropped 5; count of bases not matched to a gene: 9. The CDR3 sequence is 16 residues long. The germline V gene has CDR1 PRHDT and CDR2 FYEKMQ (reference sequence). CDR3: CASSRIAGGLNNEQFF. In nucleotides, the CDR3 is TGTGCCAGCAGCCGAATAGCGGGAGGTTTAAACAATGAGCAGTTCTTC. Together with reference TRBV13 and TRBJ2-1, the CDR3 gives the full variable domain: AAGVIQSPRHLIKEKRETATLKCYPIPRHDTVYWYQQGPGQDPQFLISFYEKMQSDKGSIPDRFSAQQFSDYHSELNMSSLELGDSALYFCASSRIAGGLNNEQFFGPGTRLTVL.

A note on this clone: The sample has other DNA sequences that encode this CDR3 too. V and J are TRBV5-1 and TRBJ2-7; tentatively, D is TRBD1 (6 bases). The length of the CDR3 is 12 residues. CDR1 and CDR2 from the germline V gene are SGHRS and YFSETQ. With 5 bases removed from V and 7 bases from J, the gap between germline ends came to 13 bases. CDR3 loop: CASSLDRGEQYF. Written as DNA, the CDR3 is TGCGCCAGCAGTCTGGACAGAGGGGAGCAGTACTTC.

J is TRBJ2-7 and V is TRBV6-1; 10 bases line up with TRBD1. V lost 7 bases to trimming and J lost 3 bases; unmatched junction nucleotides: 9. This CDR3 region has 15 residues. Germline loops: CDR1 MNHNS, CDR2 SASEGT. This chain's CDR3 is CASMRYGTGDYEQYF. Written as DNA, the CDR3 is TGTGCCAGCATGCGGTATGGGACAGGGGACTACGAGCAGTACTTC.

This clone occurred a few times. The chain combines TRBV5-6 with TRBJ1-2; D perhaps matches TRBD1 (5 bases). Germline V gene sequence: CDR1 SGHDT, CDR2 YYEEEE. Trimming took off 4 bases at V and 8 bases at J, with 15 bases between the two ends. There are 13 residues in the CDR3. This CDR3 reads CASSPGAEDGYTF. The CDR3, as DNA: TGTGCCAGCAGCCCTGGGGCAGAGGACGGCTACACCTTC.

This clone was recorded at least ten times. The V gene is TRBV10-3, the J gene TRBJ2-3; 11 nucleotides match TRBD2. The CDR3 totals 16 residues. The V and J ends lost 6 bases and 4 bases, in that order; junction bases with no gene match: 9. Germline V CDR1 and CDR2: ENHRY, SYGVKD. The CDR3 DNA is TGTGCCATCAGGAGCGGTAGCGGGGGGGCAGCAGATACGCAGTATTTT. Its translation is CAIRSGSGGAADTQYF.

The chain couples TRBV27 to TRBJ2-3, with D unresolved. V was shortened by 5 bases and J by 4 bases, with 19 bases between the two germline ends. Germline loops: CDR1 MNHEY, CDR2 SMNVEV (reference sequence). The CDR3 totals 16 residues. CDR3 bases: TGTGCCAGCAGTCTCCTCCCTCCACCGAGCCCAGATACGCAGTATTTT. Translated, it gives CASSLLPPPSPDTQYF.

V gene TRBV11-2 combines with J gene TRBJ2-7; 11 nucleotides match TRBD2. Germline CDR1 is SGHAT and CDR2 is FQNNGV. This CDR3 is built from 15 residues. J was trimmed by 3 bases and V by 4 bases; bases with no gene match: 5. This CDR3 is CASSSTGTSGYEQYF. The CDR3 region has the DNA TGTGCCAGCAGCTCGACAGGGACTAGCGGCTACGAGCAGTACTTC.

The rearrangement uses TRBV5-1 and TRBJ2-3; D is possibly TRBD1 (5 bases). The V gene's germline CDR1 is SGHRS and CDR2 YFSETQ. The V and J ends lost 3 bases and 4 bases respectively, with 21 bases between them. The CDR3 totals 17 residues. The CDR3 region has the DNA TGCGCCAGCAGCTCTTCGGTCAGGGCAGGGCACCCAGATACGCAGTATTTT. This translates into CASSSSVRAGHPDTQYF.

This chain joins TRBV7-6 and TRBJ2-1; D may be TRBD1 or TRBD2 (5 bases each). CDR3 length equals 15 residues. The germline gives CDR1 SGHVS, CDR2 FNYEAQ. Between the trimmed V and J ends, which lost 1 base and 0 bases, there was a span of 7 bases. In DNA, the CDR3 is TGTGCCAGCAGCTTAGTGGGGACCTCCTACAATGAGCAGTTCTTC. This gives the protein CASSLVGTSYNEQFF.

CDR3 sequence: CASGPGPLIGYTF. The DNA of the CDR3 is TGTGCCAGCGGACCCGGGCCCCTTATTGGCTACACCTTC. This chain connects TRBV2 to TRBJ1-2; no clear D. Trimming took off 8 bases at V and 7 bases at J, with 17 bases between the two ends. CDR3 length: 13 residues. CDR1 is SNHLY, CDR2 FYNNEI, per germline.

This clone was found a few times. The chain uses TRBV7-2 and TRBJ2-2, with a possible D match to TRBD2 (5 bases). CDR1 is SGHTA and CDR2 is FQGNSA in the germline V gene. V was clipped by 2 bases and J by 13 bases, with 8 bases between them. The CDR3 is 11 amino acids. CDR3 loop: CASSLMRVLFF. Here the CDR3 DNA reads TGTGCCAGCAGCTTAATGCGGGTGCTGTTTTTT.

The chain employs TRBV2 and TRBJ1-6; unclear D gene. The V gene's germline CDR1 is SNHLY and CDR2 FYNNEI. The V gene lost 1 base and the J gene lost 12 bases, with 10 bases spanning the gap. The CDR3 covers 13 residues. The CDR3 sequence: CASSEGPNVPLHF. CDR3 in DNA: TGTGCCAGCAGTGAAGGACCTAACGTACCCCTCCACTTT.

This chain's CDR3 is CASSLGQGGKLFF. The CDR3 coding sequence is TGTGCCAGCAGCTTGGGCCAGGGCGGAAAACTGTTTTTT. This chain joins TRBV5-4 and TRBJ1-4; D is possibly TRBD1 (5 bases). The CDR3 contains 13 residues. V lost 0 bases to trimming and J lost 10 bases, with 10 bases between them. Germline V CDR1 and CDR2: SGHNT, YYREEE (reference sequence).

Comment on this clone: This sample includes further DNA sequences coding for the same CDR3. The genes are TRBV30 and TRBJ1-5, with TRBD1 matching over 7 bases. Germline V CDR1 and CDR2: GTSNPN, SVGIG (reference sequence). V lost 1 base and J lost 3; bases outside the gene matches: 3. The CDR3 runs 14 residues. The chain's CDR3 is CAWSGQGPNQPQHF. DNA for the CDR3: TGTGCCTGGAGTGGACAGGGTCCCAATCAGCCCCAGCATTTT.

This clone turned up a few times. The chain carries TRBV19 and TRBJ2-7, with D possibly matching TRBD1 (6 bases). The CDR3 covers 12 residues. V shed 6 bases and J shed 13 bases, with 19 bases lying between them. The V gene's germline CDR1 is LNHDA and CDR2 SQIVND (reference sequence). CDR3 sequence reads: CASSFGGRFFYF. The CDR3 DNA reads as TGTGCCAGTAGCTTTGGGGGCCGTTTCTTCTACTTC.

This clone was observed a handful of times. The rearrangement uses TRBV12-5 and TRBJ2-7; 8 positions match TRBD2. CDR3 length equals 14 residues. J was trimmed by 4 bases and V by 5 bases; bases with no gene match: 7. Germline V gene sequence: CDR1 LGHNT, CDR2 FRNRAP. The CDR3 spells CASGRRGVRYEQYF. For the CDR3, the DNA is TGTGCTAGTGGTCGGCGGGGGGTGAGGTACGAGCAGTACTTC.

V usage is TRBV25-1 and J usage is TRBJ1-3; 9 bases map to TRBD1. There are 14 residues in the CDR3. Trimming removed 5 bases from V and 9 bases from J; junction bases left unmatched: 8. In germline, CDR1 is MGHDK, CDR2 SYGVNS. This chain's CDR3 is CASSRGQGSGTIYF. CDR3 bases: TGTGCCAGCAGTAGAGGACAGGGGTCGGGCACCATATATTTT.

The chain carries TRBV6-1 and TRBJ2-5; D possibly corresponds to TRBD1 (6 bases). The CDR3 contains 15 residues. The V gene lost 6 bases and the J gene lost 5 bases, with 19 bases spanning the gap. Germline V lookup: CDR1 MNHNS, CDR2 SASEGT. CDR3 coding DNA: TGTGCCAGCAGCGTGACAGGTTGGCGGCGGGAGACCCAGTACTTC. This encodes CASSVTGWRRETQYF.

V usage is TRBV6-1 and J usage is TRBJ2-7, with D tentatively TRBD2 (6 bases). Germline V CDR1 and CDR2: MNHNS, SASEGT. This CDR3 has 12 residues. The ends were cut back, 3 bases at V and 7 bases at J, with 10 bases in the middle. The chain's CDR3 is CASSEIGREQYF. The CDR3 region has the DNA TGTGCCAGCAGTGAGATTGGGAGGGAGCAGTACTTC.

In this sample, this clone turned up a few times. This chain uses TRBV30 with TRBJ1-1, with D maybe TRBD1 (5 bases). V was pared by 3 bases and J by 5 bases, with 10 bases between. This CDR3 contains 12 residues. Germline assignment: CDR1 GTSNPN and CDR2 SVGIG (reference sequence). CDR3 loop: CAWRTWGTEAFF. CDR3 sequence (DNA): TGTGCCTGGAGGACCTGGGGGACTGAAGCTTTCTTT.

Concerning this clone: Just one base apart from a much larger clone, this may be a read error. V is TRBV28 and J is TRBJ1-3; 9 positions agree with TRBD1. With 6 bases clipped from V and 0 bases from J, the junction kept 0 bases outside the gene matches. CDR1 and CDR2 from the germline V gene are MDHEN and SYDVKM. The length of the CDR3 is 14 residues. CDR3 residues: CASRGQGSGNTIYF. The CDR3, as DNA: TGTGCCAGCAGGGGACAGGGCTCTGGAAACACCATATATTTT.

This chain joins TRBV4-1 and TRBJ1-5; 7 bases fit TRBD1. V shed 2 bases, J shed 1 base, and the junction held 8 bases outside the gene matches. The CDR3 runs 17 residues. CDR1 and CDR2 from the germline V gene are MGHRA and YSYEKL. The CDR3 protein is CASSQYLTGSSNQPQHF. In DNA form, the CDR3 reads TGCGCCAGCAGCCAATACCTGACAGGGTCGAGCAATCAGCCCCAGCATTTT.

The chain recombines TRBV18 with TRBJ2-7; weak D call: TRBD1 (6 bases). V lost 5 bases and J 4 bases, leaving 12 bases between the germline ends. The CDR3 has 13 amino acids. Germline loops: CDR1 KGHSH, CDR2 LQKENI. CDR3 loop: CASSSNTGYEQYF. The CDR3, as DNA: TGTGCCAGCTCATCAAATACAGGGTACGAGCAGTACTTC. The whole variable domain, filled in from reference TRBV18 and TRBJ2-7, reads NAGVMQNPRHLVRRRGQEARLRCSPMKGHSHVYWYRQLPEEGLKFMVYLQKENIIDESGMPKERFSAEFPKEGPSILRIQQVVRGDSAAYFCASSSNTGYEQYFGPGTRLTVT.

This clone was seen more than once but under ten times. V is TRBV15 and J is TRBJ2-7; TRBD2 matches 7 bases. Germline V gene sequence: CDR1 LNHNV, CDR2 YYDKDF (reference sequence). CDR3 size: 14 residues. V was pared by 4 bases and J by 0 bases, with 3 bases of the junction left unmatched. The CDR3 DNA reads as TGTGCCACCAGCAACGGGGGGAGCTCCTACGAGCAGTACTTC. Residues: CATSNGGSSYEQYF.

This clone appeared a few times. The CDR3 bases are TGTGCCAGCAGTGGGGACACGTATAGCAATCAGCCCCAGCATTTT. This encodes CASSGDTYSNQPQHF. The J gene is TRBJ1-5, the V gene TRBV6-1, with D perhaps matching TRBD1 (6 bases). The CDR3 length is 15 residues. V was clipped by 4 bases and J by 0 bases, with 10 bases between them. Per germline, CDR1 MNHNS and CDR2 SASEGT.

Remarks on this clone: Only one base separates this from a far larger clonotype, so it likely reflects a read error. Other DNA sequences in the sample encode the same CDR3. The gene calls are TRBV18 and TRBJ1-5; 9 bases are shared with TRBD1. This CDR3 is built from 15 residues. With V trimmed by 6 bases and J by 2 bases, 5 bases remained unmatched. Looked up from germline, CDR1 is KGHSH and CDR2 is LQKENI. The chain's CDR3 is CASSPDRGGNQPQHF. In DNA form, the CDR3 reads TGTGCCAGCTCGCCGGACAGGGGAGGCAATCAGCCCCAGCATTTT.